The entry that follows covers one TCR beta chain sequence. Its antigen remains unidentified. This specimen comes from a study of cytomegalovirus exposure and HLA in healthy donors. Study results and caveats: Highly shared sequence variants in one cluster were likely a sequencing artifact.

Germline loops: CDR1 SGHRS, CDR2 YFSETQ. With V trimmed by 2 bases and J by 0 bases, 5 bases remained unmatched. This CDR3 has 18 residues. 13 Jbeta primers and 60 Vbeta primers were used for the PCR. Libraries were prepared by immunoSEQ multiplex PCR; TCRdb keeps only in-frame clonotypes and omits some of them. This table has more than 95,000 clones, approximately 80% appearing once. The material sequenced was PBMCs. This receptor was taken from a man aged 50-60 years in good health and CMV-seronegative. The chain combines TRBV5-1 with TRBJ2-3; 14 nucleotides match TRBD2. The CDR3 reads CASSFSGLAGGSTDTQYF. As DNA, the CDR3 is TGCGCCAGCAGCTTTTCCGGACTAGCGGGGGGTAGCACAGATACGCAGTATTTT.